The 3 T cell receptor beta chains below come from one sample, sequenced in a study of human T cells and chemical hapten exposure. The time point is: patch test 1, 2 weeks after DPC sensitization. The treatment denotes: therapeutic diphenylcyclopropenone sensitization with weekly scalp DPC. MiXCR, applied by TCRdb to the RACE reads, yields one record per CDR3 protein. The table includes just over 80,000 distinct CDR3 sequences, about 10% detected once. The input for sequencing was whole blood, taken in connection with sensitization to the hapten diphenylcyclopropenone (DPC). All receptors come from a woman aged 50 to 65 with alopecia areata. Some clones in this sample may be carry-over from other donors' samples.

The rearrangement uses TRBV5-1 and TRBJ2-7, with D perhaps TRBD2 (6 bases). There are 14 residues in the CDR3. Germline CDR1 reads SGHRS; CDR2 reads YFSETQ. V was cut by 0 bases and J by 3 bases, with 10 bases left in between. This CDR3 reads CASSLEAGNYEQYF. In DNA form, the CDR3 reads TGCGCCAGCAGCTTGGAGGCGGGGAACTACGAGCAGTACTTC.

The CDR3 loop is CASSSSGTDTQYF. CDR3 nucleotides: TGTGCCAGCAGCTCCTCGGGCACAGATACGCAGTATTTT. The chain links TRBV7-9 to TRBJ2-3; no clear D gene. This CDR3 is built from 13 residues. Germline V gives CDR1 SEHNR, CDR2 FQNEAQ (reference sequence). V was pared by 4 bases and J by 1 base, with 6 bases between.

The sample holds a few counts of this clonotype. The chain employs TRBV6-2 or TRBV6-3 and TRBJ2-7; 10 nucleotides agree with TRBD1. Germline V CDR1 and CDR2: MNHEY, SVGEGT. V lost 4 bases, J lost 3 bases, and 9 bases stayed unmatched. This CDR3 is 16 amino acids long. In nucleotides, the CDR3 is TGTGCCAGCAGTTGGAGCCCGGACAGGGGGGACTACGAGCAGTACTTC. This gives the protein CASSWSPDRGDYEQYF.